The TCR beta chain under discussion was sequenced for a study of OX40 agonist ivuxolimab in advanced cancers. Study-wide results and limits: Clones of CD4+ and CD8+ blood T cells grew by week 6 at doses of 0.1 to 3.0 mg/kg. The antigen specificity of the peripheral T cells (those that were expanded) was not determined.

Trimming cost V 6 bases and J 1 base, with 14 bases left between them. The CDR3 extends over 14 amino acids. Germline V gene data show CDR1 as SQVTM and CDR2 as ANQGSEA. Concerning this clone: Its antigen is not known.

Produced via immunoSEQ multiplex PCR; TCRdb's table is partial and in-frame only. The table lists nearly 70,000 clones, around 86% of them singletons. Systemic immunosuppression or a history of autoimmune disease excluded patients. This TCR was sampled from an adult with an advanced solid tumor such as melanoma, head and neck, liver or kidney cancer. The starting material was CD4+ or CD8+ T cells sorted from blood, obtained in a trial of the OX40 agonist ivuxolimab. The gene calls are TRBV29-1 and TRBJ2-3, with D possibly being TRBD1 or TRBD2 (6 bases each). CDR3 sequence (DNA): TGCAGCGTGGTCGGGGGCCAAGGCACAGATACGCAGTATTTT. Translated: CSVVGGQGTDTQYF.